The 25 T cell receptor beta chains below come from one sample, sequenced in a study of blood T cell repertoires in COVID-19. Generated by immunoSEQ multiplex PCR, the TCRdb table keeps only in-frame clones and is missing some. The table has roughly 230,000 clones, roughly nine tenths seen once. Sequenced input: peripheral blood. The origin of the receptors is a middle-aged woman who had recovered from COVID-19.

This clone was observed a handful of times. Other DNA sequences from this sample encode an identical CDR3 as well. The chain recombines TRBV6-6 with TRBJ1-2; TRBD1 aligns across 7 bases. V lost 6 bases to trimming and J lost 2 bases; unmatched junction nucleotides: 3. CDR1 is MNHNY, CDR2 SVGAGI, per germline (reference sequence). The CDR3 sequence is 13 residues long. The CDR3 here is CASSPQGNYGYTF. The DNA of the CDR3 is TGTGCCAGCAGCCCACAGGGGAACTATGGCTACACCTTC.

This chain connects TRBV6-6 to TRBJ2-7, with D perhaps TRBD2 (6 bases). The CDR3 sequence is 14 residues long. The germline gives CDR1 MNHNY, CDR2 SVGAGI (reference sequence). V lost 0 bases, J lost 2 bases, and 8 bases lay in between. CDR3 bases: TGTGCCAGCAGTTACTCGGAGGGGACCTACGAGCAGTACTTC. The encoded protein is CASSYSEGTYEQYF.

This chain connects TRBV3-1 (or the pseudogene TRBV3-2) to TRBJ2-7; 10 bases are shared with TRBD1. In germline, CDR1 is LGHDT, CDR2 YNNKEL (reference sequence). The V and J ends lost 4 bases and 5 bases, in that order; junction bases with no gene match: 2. This CDR3 contains 13 residues. As DNA, the CDR3 is TGTGCCAGCAGCCTTGGGACAGGGGACGAGCAGTACTTC. This gives the protein CASSLGTGDEQYF.

This rearrangement joins TRBV19 to TRBJ2-3, with TRBD1 matching over 10 bases. Per germline, CDR1 LNHDA and CDR2 SQIVND (reference sequence). The CDR3 length is 15 residues. J gave up 5 bases and V 3 bases, and 5 bases lay outside the gene matches. CDR3 DNA: TGTGCCAGTAGTATTCGGACAGGGGGGAGAGATACGCAGTATTTT. Translating it yields CASSIRTGGRDTQYF.

The chain joins TRBV9 to TRBJ2-3, with TRBD2 matching 9 bases. Germline lookup yields CDR1 SGDLS and CDR2 YYNGEE. This CDR3 spans 16 amino acids. The V segment lost 0 bases and the J segment 5 bases; nucleotides outside the gene matches: 7. This CDR3 is CASSVEGGGAGDTQYF. The CDR3 DNA reads as TGTGCCAGCAGCGTAGAGGGCGGGGGGGCCGGAGATACGCAGTATTTT.

The chain joins TRBV13 to TRBJ2-1; 9 bases map to TRBD2. V lost 2 bases, J lost 7 bases, and 6 bases stayed unmatched. Germline assignment: CDR1 PRHDT and CDR2 FYEKMQ (reference sequence). CDR3 length: 15 residues. Here the CDR3 reads CASSLLAGLGNEQFF. The CDR3 DNA reads as TGTGCCAGCAGCTTACTAGCGGGACTGGGGAATGAGCAGTTCTTC.

The gene calls are TRBV11-2 and TRBJ2-1, with unresolved D. V lost 0 bases, J lost 6 bases, and 12 bases lay in between. In germline, CDR1 is SGHAT, CDR2 FQNNGV. The CDR3 extends over 15 amino acids. Here the CDR3 DNA reads TGTGCCAGCAGCTTAGACCGAGTCATGTCCAATGAGCAGTTCTTC. Residues: CASSLDRVMSNEQFF.

This chain links TRBV6-5 with TRBJ2-7, with TRBD1 matching 10 bases. The CDR3 length is 13 residues. The J segment lost 3 bases and the V segment lost 7 bases, leaving 3 bases of the junction unmatched. Germline CDR1 and CDR2: MNHEY and SVGAGI. CDR3 protein: CASKRTGGYEQYV. CDR3 in DNA: TGTGCCAGCAAACGGACAGGGGGCTACGAGCAGTACGTC.

J is TRBJ2-2 and V is TRBV19, with 11 positions matching TRBD2. The germline gives CDR1 LNHDA, CDR2 SQIVND (reference sequence). V lost 7 bases and J lost 7; bases outside the gene matches: 11. This CDR3 has 16 residues. The CDR3 is CASKASGGRMIGELFF. The CDR3 DNA sequence: TGTGCCAGTAAAGCTAGCGGGGGGCGGATGATCGGGGAGCTGTTTTTT. The variable domain in full, with the rest retrieved from reference TRBV19 and TRBJ2-2, is DGGITQSPKYLFRKEGQNVTLSCEQNLNHDAMYWYRQDPGQGLRLIYYSQIVNDFQKGDIAEGYSVSREKKESFPLTVTSAQKNPTAFYLCASKASGGRMIGELFFGEGSRLTVL.

This sequence joins TRBV19 and TRBJ1-5; 10 positions agree with TRBD1. Per the germline V gene, CDR1 is LNHDA and CDR2 is SQIVND (reference sequence). The CDR3 runs to 16 residues. Unmatched junction bases numbered 10, after V lost 7 bases and J lost 4 bases. CDR3 coding DNA: TGTGCCAGTATGGAACCCGGGACAGGGGTAAATCAGCCCCAGCATTTT. Translated, it gives CASMEPGTGVNQPQHF.

The chain couples TRBV27 to TRBJ2-7; TRBD2 agrees at 8 bases. The CDR3 runs to 14 residues. CDR1 and CDR2 (germline): MNHEY, SMNVEV (reference sequence). The J segment lost 3 bases and the V segment lost 6 bases, leaving 7 bases of the junction unmatched. The CDR3 spells CASRTTSGVYEQYF. CDR3 DNA: TGTGCCAGCAGAACAACTAGCGGTGTCTACGAGCAGTACTTC.

V is TRBV2 and J is TRBJ2-1; D ambiguous. The V and J ends lost 3 bases and 9 bases respectively, with 9 bases between them. Germline loops: CDR1 SNHLY, CDR2 FYNNEI. This CDR3 region has 12 residues. The CDR3 reads CASSDPNGEQFF. CDR3 sequence (DNA): TGTGCCAGCAGTGACCCGAACGGTGAGCAGTTCTTC.

V gene TRBV10-1 combines with J gene TRBJ2-7; D is possibly TRBD1 (5 bases). The CDR3 extends over 14 amino acids. Germline-derived CDR1 and CDR2 are WNHNN and SYGVQD (reference sequence). V was clipped by 8 bases and J by 1 base, with 15 bases between them. CDR3 nucleotide sequence: TGCGCCAGCGCCGTCGGACACCAGTCCTACGAGCAGTACTTC. Its translation is CASAVGHQSYEQYF.

V is TRBV5-6 and J is TRBJ2-7, with unresolved D. The V gene's germline CDR1 is SGHDT and CDR2 YYEEEE. V was pared by 3 bases and J by 6 bases, with 10 bases between. The CDR3 runs to 12 residues. The CDR3 spells CASSSSGFEQYV. DNA of the CDR3: TGTGCCAGCAGCTCTTCCGGGTTCGAGCAGTACGTC.

The rearrangement joins TRBV27 to TRBJ1-1; D not certain. Trimming stripped 1 base from V and 3 bases from J, with 6 bases between. CDR1 is MNHEY and CDR2 is SMNVEV in the germline V gene (reference sequence). This CDR3 is built from 13 residues. The CDR3 bases are TGTGCCAGCAGTTTATTCCCATACACTGAAGCTTTCTTT. Its translation: CASSLFPYTEAFF.

V usage is TRBV12-3 or TRBV12-4 and J usage is TRBJ2-5; 7 nucleotides agree with TRBD1. Trimming removed 5 bases from V and 5 bases from J; junction bases left unmatched: 5. The CDR3 totals 13 residues. The CDR3 region has the DNA TGTGCCAGCAGTGAACAGGGGTATGAGACCCAGTACTTC. This encodes CASSEQGYETQYF.

This rearrangement joins TRBV6-2 or TRBV6-3 to TRBJ2-1; 9 positions agree with TRBD2. The CDR3 totals 14 residues. The ends lost 2 bases at V and 7 bases at J; junction bases unmatched: 3. Germline V CDR1 and CDR2: MNHEY, SVGEGT. CDR3 residues: CASSYAGGMNEQFF. In DNA form, the CDR3 reads TGTGCCAGCAGTTACGCGGGAGGGATGAATGAGCAGTTCTTC.

The table lists this clone with a count of one. The chain has TRBV5-5 and TRBJ2-3; D is possibly TRBD2 (6 bases). Deletions cut 1 base from V and 1 base from J, with 10 bases between. Germline-derived CDR1 and CDR2 are SGHKS and YYEKEE (reference sequence). The CDR3 consists of 15 residues. This chain's CDR3 is CASSLLSSGTDTQYF. In DNA, the CDR3 is TGTGCCAGCAGCTTGCTCTCTAGCGGCACAGATACGCAGTATTTT.

The chain links TRBV2 to TRBJ1-1, with D possibly being TRBD1 (6 bases). CDR1 SNHLY and CDR2 FYNNEI come from the germline V gene. V was clipped by 7 bases and J by 4 bases, with 16 bases between them. The CDR3 covers 14 residues. The CDR3 DNA is TGTGCCAGCATCGCAGAGGGGGTGAGCACTGAAGCTTTCTTT. It codes for CASIAEGVSTEAFF.

The genes are TRBV10-3 and TRBJ2-1; 11 bases agree with TRBD1. J gave up 5 bases and V 6 bases, and 0 bases lay outside the gene matches. CDR1 and CDR2 from the germline V gene are ENHRY and SYGVKD. The CDR3 extends over 13 amino acids. CDR3 sequence (DNA): TGTGCCATCAGGGGACAGGGGGACAATGAGCAGTTCTTC. This sequence encodes CAIRGQGDNEQFF.

The chain employs TRBV30 and TRBJ1-2, with 8 positions matching TRBD1. Unmatched junction bases numbered 5, after V lost 3 bases and J lost 5 bases. Germline V gives CDR1 GTSNPN, CDR2 SVGIG (reference sequence). This CDR3 is 13 amino acids long. In nucleotides, the CDR3 is TGTGCCTGGAGCCGACAGGGGACGTATGGCTACACCTTC. Protein sequence: CAWSRQGTYGYTF.

This chain links TRBV25-1 with TRBJ1-5; D call uncertain. Germline V gene sequence: CDR1 MGHDK, CDR2 SYGVNS. Deletions cut 8 bases from V and 8 bases from J, with 10 bases between. The CDR3 contains 11 residues. The CDR3 DNA reads TGTGCCAGCGGAACTAACGAGCCCCAGCATTTT. This codes for CASGTNEPQHF.

This clone was seen a single time. J is TRBJ1-5 and V is TRBV19; perhaps TRBD1 as D (6 bases). This CDR3 has 15 amino acids. Trimming pared 8 bases from V and 0 bases from J, leaving 14 bases between. CDR1 is LNHDA and CDR2 is SQIVND in the germline V gene (reference sequence). This CDR3 is CASVRGAGSNQPQHF. CDR3 coding DNA: TGTGCCAGTGTCCGGGGGGCAGGTAGCAATCAGCCCCAGCATTTT. Using reference TRBV19 and TRBJ1-5 for the parts outside the CDR3, the full variable domain is DGGITQSPKYLFRKEGQNVTLSCEQNLNHDAMYWYRQDPGQGLRLIYYSQIVNDFQKGDIAEGYSVSREKKESFPLTVTSAQKNPTAFYLCASVRGAGSNQPQHFGDGTRLSIL.

For the CDR3, the DNA is TGTGCCAGCAGCCCCCGCCCGGGACAGGGCATGGCCGGGGAGCTGTTTTTT. Its protein product is CASSPRPGQGMAGELFF. The rearrangement links TRBV5-5 to TRBJ2-2; TRBD1 agrees at 9 bases. Per germline, CDR1 SGHKS and CDR2 YYEKEE (reference sequence). CDR3 length: 17 amino acids. V lost 4 bases, J lost 6 bases, and 13 bases stayed unmatched.

This chain connects TRBV3-1 (or the pseudogene TRBV3-2) to TRBJ2-3, with TRBD2 matching over 11 bases. The germline V gene encodes CDR1 LGHDT and CDR2 YNNKEL (reference sequence). The CDR3 totals 16 residues. V shed 7 bases and J 4 bases; nucleotides not matched to a gene: 10. The CDR3 loop is CASNRVAGGPADTQYF. As DNA, the CDR3 is TGTGCCAGCAACCGAGTAGCGGGGGGGCCTGCAGATACGCAGTATTTT.